Sequencing of this T cell receptor (beta chain) was carried out in a study of T cell responses to AZD1222 COVID-19 vaccine. This clone was counted a few times. Its antigen remains unknown. Here immunoSEQ multiplex PCR was the method, and the copy in TCRdb shows in-frame clones only, minus some. The repertoire holds about 67,000 clones, with less than 90% as singletons. Overall study findings and caveats: Repertoires were obtained only post-peak T cell response. Unmutated regions of variants are reportedly targeted by nearly half of spike-specific TCRs.

The CDR3 runs 14 residues. Germline V lookup: CDR1 SGHNT, CDR2 YYREEE (reference sequence). Losses at the gene ends were 3 bases for V and 4 bases for J; bases not matched to a gene: 2. The clonotype was recovered from an adult in good health. This chain joins TRBV5-4 and TRBJ1-4; TRBD1 aligns across 8 bases. The sequencing used peripheral blood, collected on day 0 of AZD1222 vaccination. CDR3 amino acids: CASSSGGRNEKLFF. CDR3 in DNA: TGTGCCAGCAGCTCAGGGGGCCGTAATGAAAAACTGTTTTTT.